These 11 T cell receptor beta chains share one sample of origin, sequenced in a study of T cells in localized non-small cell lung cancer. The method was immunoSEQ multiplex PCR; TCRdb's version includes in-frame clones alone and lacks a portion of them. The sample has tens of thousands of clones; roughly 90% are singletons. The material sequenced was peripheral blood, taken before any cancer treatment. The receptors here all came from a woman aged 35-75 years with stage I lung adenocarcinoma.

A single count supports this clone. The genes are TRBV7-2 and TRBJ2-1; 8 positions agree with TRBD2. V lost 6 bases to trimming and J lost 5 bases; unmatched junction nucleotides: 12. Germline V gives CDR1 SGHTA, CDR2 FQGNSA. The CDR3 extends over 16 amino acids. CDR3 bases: TGTGCCAGCAGTCTTCAGAGCGGGGGACCTAACAATGAGCAGTTCTTC. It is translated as CASSLQSGGPNNEQFF.

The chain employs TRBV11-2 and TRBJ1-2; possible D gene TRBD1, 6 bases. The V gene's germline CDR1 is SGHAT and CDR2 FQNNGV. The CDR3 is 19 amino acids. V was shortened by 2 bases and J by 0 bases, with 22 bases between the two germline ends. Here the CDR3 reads CASSLLNEGVYSTNYGYTF. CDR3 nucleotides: TGTGCCAGCAGCTTACTTAACGAGGGGGTCTACAGCACTAACTATGGCTACACCTTC.

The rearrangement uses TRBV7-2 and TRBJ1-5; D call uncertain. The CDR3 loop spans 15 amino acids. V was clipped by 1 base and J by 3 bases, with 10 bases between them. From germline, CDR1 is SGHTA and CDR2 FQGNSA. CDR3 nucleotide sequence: TGTGCCAGCAGCTTAGGGGGATTAATCAATCAGCCCCAGCATTTT. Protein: CASSLGGLINQPQHF. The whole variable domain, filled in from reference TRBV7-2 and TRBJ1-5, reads GAGVSQSPSNKVTEKGKDVELRCDPISGHTALYWYRQSLGQGLEFLIYFQGNSAPDKSGLPSDRFSAERTGGSVSTLTIQRTQQEDSAVYLCASSLGGLINQPQHFGDGTRLSIL.

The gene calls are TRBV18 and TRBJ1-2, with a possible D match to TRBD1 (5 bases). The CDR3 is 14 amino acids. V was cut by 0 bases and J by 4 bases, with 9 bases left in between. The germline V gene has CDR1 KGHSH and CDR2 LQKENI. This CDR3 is CASSPPGTPYGYTF. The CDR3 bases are TGTGCCAGCTCACCACCGGGGACTCCCTATGGCTACACCTTC. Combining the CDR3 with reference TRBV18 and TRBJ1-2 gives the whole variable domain NAGVMQNPRHLVRRRGQEARLRCSPMKGHSHVYWYRQLPEEGLKFMVYLQKENIIDESGMPKERFSAEFPKEGPSILRIQQVVRGDSAAYFCASSPPGTPYGYTFGSGTRLTVV.

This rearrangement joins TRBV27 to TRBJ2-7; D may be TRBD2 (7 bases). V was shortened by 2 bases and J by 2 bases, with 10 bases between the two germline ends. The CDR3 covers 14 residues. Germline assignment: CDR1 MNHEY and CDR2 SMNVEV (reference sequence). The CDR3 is CASSLVGGPYEQYF. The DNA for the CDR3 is TGTGCCAGCAGTTTAGTGGGGGGGCCCTACGAGCAGTACTTC.

The CDR3 protein is CASSQDKFSGFEQFF. The CDR3 DNA follows: TGCGCCAGCAGCCAAGATAAGTTTTCGGGGTTTGAGCAGTTCTTC. The chain carries TRBV4-3 and TRBJ2-1; TRBD2 might be the D (5 bases). CDR3 length: 15 amino acids. CDR1 LGHNA and CDR2 YSLEER come from the germline V gene. V lost 0 bases and J 9 bases, leaving 15 bases between the germline ends.

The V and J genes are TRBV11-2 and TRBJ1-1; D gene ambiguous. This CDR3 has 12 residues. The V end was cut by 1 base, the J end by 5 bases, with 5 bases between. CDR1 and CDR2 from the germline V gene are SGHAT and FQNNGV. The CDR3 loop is CASSLGLTEAFF. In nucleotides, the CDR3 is TGTGCCAGCAGCTTAGGACTTACTGAAGCTTTCTTT. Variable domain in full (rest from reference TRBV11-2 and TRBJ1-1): EAGVAQSPRYKIIEKRQSVAFWCNPISGHATLYWYQQILGQGPKLLIQFQNNGVVDDSQLPKDRFSAERLKGVDSTLKIQPAKLEDSAVYLCASSLGLTEAFFGQGTRLTVV.

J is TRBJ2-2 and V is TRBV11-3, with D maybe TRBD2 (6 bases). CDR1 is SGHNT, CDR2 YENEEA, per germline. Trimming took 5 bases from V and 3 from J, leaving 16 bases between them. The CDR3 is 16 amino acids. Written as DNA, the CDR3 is TGTGCCAGCAGCGTTATACCGGGGGACTACACCGGGGAGCTGTTTTTT. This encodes CASSVIPGDYTGELFF.

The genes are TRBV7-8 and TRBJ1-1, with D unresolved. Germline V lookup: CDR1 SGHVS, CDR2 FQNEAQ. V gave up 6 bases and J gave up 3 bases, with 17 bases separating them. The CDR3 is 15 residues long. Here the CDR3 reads CASSKSEGFHTEAFF. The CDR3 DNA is TGTGCCAGCAGTAAATCTGAGGGCTTTCACACTGAAGCTTTCTTT.

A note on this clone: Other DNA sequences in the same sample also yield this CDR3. The CDR3: CASSLYNEQFF. CDR3 nucleotides: TGTGCCAGCAGCTTATACAATGAGCAGTTCTTC. The chain recombines TRBV5-6 with TRBJ2-1; unclear D gene. Germline CDR1 is SGHDT and CDR2 is YYEEEE. V lost 2 bases and J lost 4, with 1 base in between. The CDR3 loop spans 11 amino acids.

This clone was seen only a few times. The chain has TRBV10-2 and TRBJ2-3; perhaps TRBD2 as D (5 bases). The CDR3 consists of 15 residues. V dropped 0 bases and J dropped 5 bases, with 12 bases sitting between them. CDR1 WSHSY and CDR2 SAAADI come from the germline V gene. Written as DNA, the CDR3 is TGCGCCAGCAGTGAGTCAGGTCTAGCAAAAGATACGCAGTATTTT. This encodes CASSESGLAKDTQYF.